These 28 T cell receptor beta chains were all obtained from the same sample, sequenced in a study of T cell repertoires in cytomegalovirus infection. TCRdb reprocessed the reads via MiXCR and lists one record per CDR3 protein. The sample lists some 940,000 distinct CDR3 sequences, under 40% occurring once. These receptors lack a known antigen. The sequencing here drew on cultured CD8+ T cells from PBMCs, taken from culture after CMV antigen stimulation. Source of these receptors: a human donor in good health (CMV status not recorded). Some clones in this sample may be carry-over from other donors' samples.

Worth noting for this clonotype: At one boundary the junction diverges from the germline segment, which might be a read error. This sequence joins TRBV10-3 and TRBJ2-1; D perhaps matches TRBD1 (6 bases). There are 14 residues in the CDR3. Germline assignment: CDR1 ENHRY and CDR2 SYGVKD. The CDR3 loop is CATGDTELYNKQFF. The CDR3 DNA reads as TGTGCCACCGGGGACACTGAGCTTTACAATAAGCAGTTCTTC.

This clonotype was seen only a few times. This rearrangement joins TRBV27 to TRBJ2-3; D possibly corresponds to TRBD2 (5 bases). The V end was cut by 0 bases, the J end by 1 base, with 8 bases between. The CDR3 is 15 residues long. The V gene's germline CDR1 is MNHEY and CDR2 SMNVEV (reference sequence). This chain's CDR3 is CASSLSLRGTDTQYF. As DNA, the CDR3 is TGTGCCAGCAGTTTATCCCTGAGGGGCACAGATACGCAGTATTTT.

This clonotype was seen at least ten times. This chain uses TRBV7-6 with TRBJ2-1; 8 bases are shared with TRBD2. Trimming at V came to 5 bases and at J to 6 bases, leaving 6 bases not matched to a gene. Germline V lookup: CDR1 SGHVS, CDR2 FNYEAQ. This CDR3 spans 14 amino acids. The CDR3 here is CASSSTGGINEQFF. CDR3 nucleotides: TGTGCCAGCAGCAGTACGGGGGGGATCAATGAGCAGTTCTTC.

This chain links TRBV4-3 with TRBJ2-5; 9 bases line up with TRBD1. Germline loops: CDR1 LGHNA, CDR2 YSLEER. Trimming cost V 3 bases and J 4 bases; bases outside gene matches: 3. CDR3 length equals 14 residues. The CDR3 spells CASSQLGQGETQYF. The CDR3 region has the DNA TGCGCCAGCAGCCAGTTGGGACAGGGAGAGACCCAGTACTTC.

DNA for the CDR3: TGTGCCAGCAGCTTAGATTCCCCAGGGGGCGAGTACAATGAGCAGTTCTTC. Protein sequence: CASSLDSPGGEYNEQFF. The chain links TRBV11-2 to TRBJ2-1; 8 positions agree with TRBD1. The germline gives CDR1 SGHAT, CDR2 FQNNGV. Trimming took 0 bases from V and 4 from J; bases not matched to a gene: 8. The CDR3 covers 17 residues.

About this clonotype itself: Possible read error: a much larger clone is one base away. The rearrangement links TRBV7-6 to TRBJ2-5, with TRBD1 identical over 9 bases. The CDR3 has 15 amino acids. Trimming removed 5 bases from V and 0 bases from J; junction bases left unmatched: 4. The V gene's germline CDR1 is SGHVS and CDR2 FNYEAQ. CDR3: CASSPRTGDQETQYF. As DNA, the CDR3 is TGTGCCAGCAGCCCCAGGACAGGGGACCAAGAGACCCAGTACTTC.

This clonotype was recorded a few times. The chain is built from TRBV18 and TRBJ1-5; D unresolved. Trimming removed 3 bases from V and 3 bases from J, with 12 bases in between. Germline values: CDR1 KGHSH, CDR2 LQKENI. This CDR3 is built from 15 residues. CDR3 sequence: CASSPDGDPNQPQHF. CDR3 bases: TGTGCCAGCTCACCGGATGGCGACCCCAATCAGCCCCAGCATTTT.

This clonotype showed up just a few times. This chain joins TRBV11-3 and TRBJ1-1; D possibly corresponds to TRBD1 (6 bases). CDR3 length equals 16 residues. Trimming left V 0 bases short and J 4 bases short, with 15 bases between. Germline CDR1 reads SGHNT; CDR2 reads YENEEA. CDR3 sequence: CASSLDGAGESTEAFF. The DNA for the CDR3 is TGTGCCAGCAGCTTAGATGGGGCAGGGGAGTCCACTGAAGCTTTCTTT.

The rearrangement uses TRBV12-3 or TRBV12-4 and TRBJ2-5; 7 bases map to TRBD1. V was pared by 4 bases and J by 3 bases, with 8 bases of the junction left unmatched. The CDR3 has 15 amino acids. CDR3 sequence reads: CASSSGGTLKETQYF. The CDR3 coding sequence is TGTGCCAGCAGTTCAGGGGGTACACTAAAAGAGACCCAGTACTTC.

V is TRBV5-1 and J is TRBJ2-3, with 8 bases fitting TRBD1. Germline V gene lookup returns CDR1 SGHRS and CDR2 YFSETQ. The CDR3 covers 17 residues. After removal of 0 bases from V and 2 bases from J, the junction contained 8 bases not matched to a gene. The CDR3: CASSLVPRTGPTDTQYF. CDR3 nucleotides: TGCGCCAGCAGCTTGGTACCGAGGACAGGGCCCACAGATACGCAGTATTTT.

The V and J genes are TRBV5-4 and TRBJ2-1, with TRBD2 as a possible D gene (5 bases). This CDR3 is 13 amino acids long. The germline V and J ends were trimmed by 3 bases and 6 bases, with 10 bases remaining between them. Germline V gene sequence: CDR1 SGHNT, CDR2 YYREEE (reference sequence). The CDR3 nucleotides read TGTGCCAGCAGCTCCCGGGATATCAATGAGCAGTTCTTC. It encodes CASSSRDINEQFF.

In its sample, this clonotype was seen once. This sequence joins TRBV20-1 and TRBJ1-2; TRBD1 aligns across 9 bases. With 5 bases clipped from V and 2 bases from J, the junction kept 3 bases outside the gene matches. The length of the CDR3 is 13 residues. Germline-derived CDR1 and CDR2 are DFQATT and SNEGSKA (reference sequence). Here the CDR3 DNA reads TGCAGTGCTCCGACAGGGGGAAACTATGGCTACACCTTC. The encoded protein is CSAPTGGNYGYTF.

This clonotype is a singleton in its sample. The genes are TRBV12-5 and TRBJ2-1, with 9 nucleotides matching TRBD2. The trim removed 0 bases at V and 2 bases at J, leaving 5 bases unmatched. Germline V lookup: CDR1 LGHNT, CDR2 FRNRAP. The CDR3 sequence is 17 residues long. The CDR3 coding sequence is TGTGCTAGTGGTTTGGTTCCCAGCGGGGGGACCTACAATGAGCAGTTCTTC. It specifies CASGLVPSGGTYNEQFF.

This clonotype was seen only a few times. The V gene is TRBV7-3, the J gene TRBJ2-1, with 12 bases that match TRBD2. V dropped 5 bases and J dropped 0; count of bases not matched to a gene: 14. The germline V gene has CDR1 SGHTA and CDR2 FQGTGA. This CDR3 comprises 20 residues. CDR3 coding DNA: TGTGCCAGCAGCGGTCCGGGACTAGCGGGTATCCTAAGCTCCTACAATGAGCAGTTCTTC. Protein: CASSGPGLAGILSSYNEQFF.

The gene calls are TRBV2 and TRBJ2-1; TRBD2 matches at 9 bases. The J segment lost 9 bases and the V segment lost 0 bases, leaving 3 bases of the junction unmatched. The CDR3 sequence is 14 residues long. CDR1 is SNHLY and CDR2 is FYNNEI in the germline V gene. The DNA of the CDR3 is TGTGCCAGCAGTGAAGCGCCTAGCGGGGTTGAGCAGTTCTTC. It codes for CASSEAPSGVEQFF.

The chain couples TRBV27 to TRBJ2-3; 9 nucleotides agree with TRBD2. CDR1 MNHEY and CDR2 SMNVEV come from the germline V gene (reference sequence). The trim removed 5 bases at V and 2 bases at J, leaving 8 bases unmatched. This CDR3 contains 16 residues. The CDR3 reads CASSPRTSVYTDTQYF. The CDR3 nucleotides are TGTGCCAGCAGTCCGCGGACTAGCGTCTACACAGATACGCAGTATTTT.

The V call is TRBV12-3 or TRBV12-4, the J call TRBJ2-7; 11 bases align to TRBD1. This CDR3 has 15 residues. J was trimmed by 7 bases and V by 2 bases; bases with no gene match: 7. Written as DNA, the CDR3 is TGTGCCAGCAGTTTATCCGGACAGGGGGCTAGGGAGCAGTACTTC. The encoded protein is CASSLSGQGAREQYF.

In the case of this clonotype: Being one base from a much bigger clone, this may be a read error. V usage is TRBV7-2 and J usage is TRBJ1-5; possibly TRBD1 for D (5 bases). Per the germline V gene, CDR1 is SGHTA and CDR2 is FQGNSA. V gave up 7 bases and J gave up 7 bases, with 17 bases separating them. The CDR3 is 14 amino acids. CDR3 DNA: TGTGCCAGCACCGCCCTAGGGACTGACCAGCCCCAGCATTTT. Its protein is CASTALGTDQPQHF.

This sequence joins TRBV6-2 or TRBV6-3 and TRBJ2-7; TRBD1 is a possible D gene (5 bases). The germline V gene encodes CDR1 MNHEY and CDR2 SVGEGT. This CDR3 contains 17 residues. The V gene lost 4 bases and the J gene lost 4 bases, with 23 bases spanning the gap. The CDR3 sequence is CASSSLQTFDSLYEQYV. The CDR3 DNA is TGTGCCAGCAGTTCCCTCCAGACTTTTGACAGTTTATACGAGCAGTACGTC.

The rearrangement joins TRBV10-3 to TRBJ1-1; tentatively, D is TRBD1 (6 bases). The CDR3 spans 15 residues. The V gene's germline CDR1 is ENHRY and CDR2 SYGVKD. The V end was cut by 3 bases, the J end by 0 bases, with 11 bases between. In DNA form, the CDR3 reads TGTGCCATCAGTGACCCGGGACAAATGAACACTGAAGCTTTCTTT. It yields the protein CAISDPGQMNTEAFF.

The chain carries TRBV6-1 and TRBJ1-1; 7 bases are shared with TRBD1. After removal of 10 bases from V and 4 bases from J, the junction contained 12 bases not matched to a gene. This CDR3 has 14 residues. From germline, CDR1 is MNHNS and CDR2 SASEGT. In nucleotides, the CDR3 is TGTGCCATCGCCGGGACAGTCTCTGCCACTGAAGCTTTCTTT. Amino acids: CAIAGTVSATEAFF.

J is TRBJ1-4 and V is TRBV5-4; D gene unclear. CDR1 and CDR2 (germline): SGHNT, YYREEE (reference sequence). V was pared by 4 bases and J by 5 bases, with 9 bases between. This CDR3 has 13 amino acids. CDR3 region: CASSGHPNEKLFF. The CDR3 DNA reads TGTGCCAGCAGCGGGCACCCGAATGAAAAACTGTTTTTT.

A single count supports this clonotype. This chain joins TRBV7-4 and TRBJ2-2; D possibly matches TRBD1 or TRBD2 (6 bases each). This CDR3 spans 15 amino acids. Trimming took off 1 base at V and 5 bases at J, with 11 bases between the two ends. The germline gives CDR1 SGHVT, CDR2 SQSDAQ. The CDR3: CASSLGGARTGELFF. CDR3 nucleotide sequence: TGTGCCAGCAGCTTAGGGGGGGCCCGGACCGGGGAGCTGTTTTTT.

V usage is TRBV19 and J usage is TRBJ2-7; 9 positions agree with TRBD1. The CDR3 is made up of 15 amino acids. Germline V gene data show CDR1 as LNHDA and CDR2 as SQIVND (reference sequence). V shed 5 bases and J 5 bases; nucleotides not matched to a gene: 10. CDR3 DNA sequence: TGTGCCAGTAGTCGTCCGGGACAGGGTGCCCACGAGCAGTACTTC. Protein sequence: CASSRPGQGAHEQYF.

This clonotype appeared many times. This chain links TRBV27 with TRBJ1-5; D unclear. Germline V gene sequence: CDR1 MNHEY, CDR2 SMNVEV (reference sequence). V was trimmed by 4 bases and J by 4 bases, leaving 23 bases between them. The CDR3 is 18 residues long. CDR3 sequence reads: CASSSDPPRGGTNQPQHF. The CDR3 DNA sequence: TGTGCCAGCAGTTCAGACCCCCCCCGGGGAGGAACGAATCAGCCCCAGCATTTT.

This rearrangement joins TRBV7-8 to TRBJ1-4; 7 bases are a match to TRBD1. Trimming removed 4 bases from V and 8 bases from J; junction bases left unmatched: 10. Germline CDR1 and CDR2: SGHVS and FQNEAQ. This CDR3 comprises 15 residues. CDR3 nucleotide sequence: TGTGCCAGCAGCTCGCAGACAGGGTGGACGGAAAAACTGTTTTTT. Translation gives CASSSQTGWTEKLFF.

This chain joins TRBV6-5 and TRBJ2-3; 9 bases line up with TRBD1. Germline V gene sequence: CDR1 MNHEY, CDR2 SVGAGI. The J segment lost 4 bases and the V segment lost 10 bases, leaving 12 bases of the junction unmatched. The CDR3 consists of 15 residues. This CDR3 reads CATQRGDRVPDTQYF. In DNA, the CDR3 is TGTGCCACCCAGAGGGGGGACAGGGTCCCAGATACGCAGTATTTT.

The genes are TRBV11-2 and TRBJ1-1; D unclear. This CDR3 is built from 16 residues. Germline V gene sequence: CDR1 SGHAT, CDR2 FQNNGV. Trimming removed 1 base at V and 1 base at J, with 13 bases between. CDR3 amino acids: CASSLAGRTSNTEAFF. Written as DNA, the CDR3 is TGTGCCAGCAGCTTAGCGGGTCGCACCTCGAACACTGAAGCTTTCTTT.